The next 28 T cell receptor beta chains were all read from a single sample in a study of CD8+CD57+ T cells in acquired aplastic anemia. The use of genomic DNA as template underpinned the TCR beta VDJ and CDR3 profiling. A single record per CDR3 protein comes from TCRdb applying MiXCR to the reads. The table lists under 200,000 distinct CDR3 sequences, around 45% of them singletons. The specimen was sorted CD4+, CD8+, or CD8+CD57+ T cells (not recorded which) from PBMCs. Receptor source: a human donor in good health.

This chain uses TRBV10-3 with TRBJ2-7; D is uncertain. With 0 bases removed from V and 3 bases from J, the gap between germline ends came to 3 bases. This CDR3 has 12 residues. Germline V CDR1 and CDR2: ENHRY, SYGVKD. The chain's CDR3 is CAISESRYEQYF. The CDR3 DNA follows: TGTGCCATCAGTGAGTCCCGCTACGAGCAGTACTTC.

The V gene is TRBV2, the J gene TRBJ1-1; D is ambiguous. Germline V gene data show CDR1 as SNHLY and CDR2 as FYNNEI. V lost 3 bases, J lost 8 bases, and 13 bases lay in between. The CDR3 has 13 amino acids. The CDR3 sequence is CASSDRQTGEAFF. DNA of the CDR3: TGTGCCAGCAGTGATAGGCAGACCGGCGAAGCTTTCTTT.

This clonotype showed up many times. The V and J genes are TRBV15 and TRBJ2-3; TRBD2 matches at 10 bases. Germline trimming cut 0 bases from V and 4 bases from J; bases unmatched to any gene: 7. Germline values: CDR1 LNHNV, CDR2 YYDKDF (reference sequence). This CDR3 comprises 17 residues. CDR3 nucleotide sequence: TGTGCCACCAGCAGAGATACGCTAGCGGGAGTCTCAGATACGCAGTATTTT. Protein product: CATSRDTLAGVSDTQYF.

This sequence joins TRBV10-3 and TRBJ1-1, with D perhaps TRBD1 (6 bases). Trimming removed 6 bases from V and 4 bases from J, with 12 bases in between. Germline CDR1 ENHRY, CDR2 SYGVKD. The CDR3 loop spans 13 amino acids. The CDR3 here is CAIRGASGTEAFF. The CDR3 nucleotides are TGTGCCATCAGGGGGGCCTCCGGCACTGAAGCTTTCTTT.

The gene calls are TRBV5-1 and TRBJ2-7, with TRBD2 matching over 10 bases. With 2 bases clipped from V and 5 bases from J, the junction kept 7 bases outside the gene matches. This CDR3 is built from 15 residues. Germline CDR1 is SGHRS and CDR2 is YFSETQ. The DNA for the CDR3 is TGCGCCAGCAGCTTAGGTAGCGGGAGGTTCCACGAGCAGTACTTC. Translation gives CASSLGSGRFHEQYF.

This sequence joins TRBV15 and TRBJ2-7, with no clear D. Per the germline V gene, CDR1 is LNHNV and CDR2 is YYDKDF (reference sequence). Trimming cost V 0 bases and J 9 bases, with 15 bases left between them. The length of the CDR3 is 14 residues. Here the CDR3 reads CATSRDLGQDGQYF. In nucleotides, the CDR3 is TGTGCCACCAGCAGAGATTTAGGGCAGGACGGGCAGTACTTC.

This clonotype was detected ten times or more. V and J are TRBV29-1 and TRBJ2-7; no clear D gene. With 4 bases removed from V and 7 bases from J, the gap between germline ends came to 14 bases. The CDR3 spans 12 residues. Germline V lookup: CDR1 SQVTM, CDR2 ANQGSEA. The CDR3 sequence is CSVVYFLGEQYF. The CDR3 DNA reads as TGCAGCGTTGTTTACTTTTTGGGGGAGCAGTACTTC.

This chain joins TRBV24-1 and TRBJ2-2; D ambiguous. Trimming removed 9 bases at V and 1 base at J, with 8 bases between. This CDR3 is 13 amino acids long. Germline V gene data show CDR1 as KGHDR and CDR2 as SFDVKD. This CDR3 is CATGLGNTGELFF. DNA of the CDR3: TGTGCCACCGGGCTGGGGAACACCGGGGAGCTGTTTTTT.

Concerning this clonotype: At one end the junction does not follow the germline gene, possibly because of a read error. This sequence joins TRBV10-3 and TRBJ1-1; D gene ambiguous. Germline V gene lookup returns CDR1 ENHRY and CDR2 SYGVKD. CDR3 length equals 15 residues. The DNA for the CDR3 is TGTGCCATCAGTGAAATCGTGGGAATGAACGCTGAAGCTTCCTTT. It is translated as CAISEIVGMNAEASF.

This clonotype has a count of ten or more. The J gene is TRBJ1-2, the V gene TRBV20-1; D remains ambiguous. Germline V gene lookup returns CDR1 DFQATT and CDR2 SNEGSKA (reference sequence). This CDR3 contains 13 residues. Trimming cost V 2 bases and J 8 bases, with 15 bases left between them. This CDR3 reads CSARNREGFGYTF. As DNA, the CDR3 is TGCAGTGCTAGAAACCGGGAAGGGTTCGGCTACACCTTC.

The chain has TRBV20-1 and TRBJ1-6, with D perhaps TRBD1 (6 bases). The CDR3 loop spans 15 amino acids. Trimming shortened V by 6 bases and J by 5 bases, and 17 bases separated the two germline ends. The V gene's germline CDR1 is DFQATT and CDR2 SNEGSKA (reference sequence). The CDR3 protein is CSANPPTGNNSPLHF. Written as DNA, the CDR3 is TGCAGTGCAAACCCTCCGACAGGAAATAATTCACCCCTCCACTTT.

CDR3 sequence reads: CAIPRGPTDTGELFF. The CDR3 DNA follows: TGTGCCATACCCCGGGGTCCGACGGACACCGGGGAGCTGTTTTTT. V and J are TRBV10-3 and TRBJ2-2, with D tentatively TRBD2 (5 bases). The CDR3 runs 15 residues. V lost 9 bases, J lost 3 bases, and 17 bases lay in between. Germline CDR1 and CDR2: ENHRY and SYGVKD.

The count of this clonotype is one. The rearrangement links TRBV20-1 to TRBJ2-1, with 11 nucleotides matching TRBD2. The end of the DNA aligns better with TRBJ2-7, so the J call may be wrong. Germline CDR1 reads DFQATT; CDR2 reads SNEGSKA (reference sequence). This CDR3 contains 13 residues. CDR3 sequence (DNA): TGCAGTGCCCGACTAGCGGGGAGCGGTGAGCAGTACTTC. Protein product: CSARLAGSGEQYF.

V gene TRBV20-1 combines with J gene TRBJ2-7; D possibly corresponds to TRBD1 (6 bases). Germline-derived CDR1 and CDR2 are DFQATT and SNEGSKA (reference sequence). Trimming pared 0 bases from V and 5 bases from J, leaving 14 bases between. The CDR3 totals 14 residues. CDR3: CSARDPRQAHEQYF. The CDR3 DNA sequence: TGCAGTGCTAGAGATCCTCGACAGGCACACGAGCAGTACTTC.

This rearrangement joins TRBV10-1 to TRBJ1-6; D gene ambiguous. The CDR3 loop spans 17 amino acids. Trimming shortened V by 10 bases and J by 4 bases, and 23 bases separated the two germline ends. The germline gives CDR1 WNHNN, CDR2 SYGVQD (reference sequence). The CDR3 sequence: CATHWTPSWGYNSPLHF. The CDR3, as DNA: TGCGCCACCCACTGGACTCCCTCCTGGGGTTATAATTCACCCCTCCACTTT.

This clonotype has just a few counts. V gene TRBV4-1 combines with J gene TRBJ2-3, with TRBD2 matching over 10 bases. The CDR3 runs to 18 residues. CDR1 is MGHRA and CDR2 is YSYEKL in the germline V gene. V gave up 4 bases and J gave up 7 bases; unmatched junction bases: 17. The CDR3 nucleotides read TGCGCCAGCAGCCTGCAATCTAGCGGGAGAGAAAAGGGAAATACGCAGTATTTT. This codes for CASSLQSSGREKGNTQYF.

The chain couples TRBV7-3 to TRBJ2-5, with 11 bases lining up with TRBD2. Germline V gene sequence: CDR1 SGHTA, CDR2 FQGTGA. The CDR3 length is 15 residues. The ends lost 4 bases at V and 5 bases at J; junction bases unmatched: 6. The CDR3 region has the DNA TGTGCCAGCAGCTATCTAGCGGGAGGACAGGAGACCCAGTACTTC. Its translation: CASSYLAGGQETQYF. Combining the CDR3 with reference TRBV7-3 and TRBJ2-5 gives the whole variable domain GAGVSQTPSNKVTEKGKYVELRCDPISGHTALYWYRQSLGQGPEFLIYFQGTGAADDSGLPNDRFFAVRPEGSVSTLKIQRTERGDSAVYLCASSYLAGGQETQYFGPGTRLLVL.

The rearrangement uses TRBV2 and TRBJ2-7, with D possibly being TRBD2 (5 bases). CDR1 and CDR2 (germline): SNHLY, FYNNEI. V lost 3 bases and J lost 5, with 14 bases in between. This CDR3 region has 14 residues. The CDR3 reads CASSDGVNHNEQYF. The CDR3, as DNA: TGTGCCAGCAGTGACGGGGTCAACCATAACGAGCAGTACTTC.

The table lists this clonotype with many counts. This chain joins TRBV12-5 and TRBJ2-6; TRBD1 matches at 7 bases. Germline V gene data show CDR1 as LGHNT and CDR2 as FRNRAP. The CDR3 totals 18 residues. Unmatched junction bases numbered 12, after V lost 5 bases and J lost 2 bases. The CDR3 sequence is CASGEPDRVKPGANVLTF. For the CDR3, the DNA is TGTGCTAGTGGTGAACCCGACAGGGTGAAACCTGGGGCCAACGTCCTGACTTTC. Looking up the rest from reference TRBV12-5 and TRBJ2-6 gives the full variable domain: DARVTQTPRHKVTEMGQEVTMRCQPILGHNTVFWYRQTMMQGLELLAYFRNRAPLDDSGMPKDRFSAEMPDATLATLKIQPSEPRDSAVYFCASGEPDRVKPGANVLTFGAGSRLTVL.

This clonotype was recorded a few times. This chain joins TRBV30 and TRBJ1-2; the D is unclear. CDR3 length equals 11 residues. The germline V and J ends were trimmed by 8 bases and 0 bases, with 7 bases remaining between them. The germline V gene encodes CDR1 GTSNPN and CDR2 SVGIG (reference sequence). The CDR3 loop reads CAGRTNYGYTF. The CDR3 DNA follows: TGTGCCGGCAGAACTAACTATGGCTACACCTTC.

The V gene is TRBV6-4, the J gene TRBJ2-6; D gene ambiguous. Trimming removed 2 bases from V and 0 bases from J, with 8 bases in between. Germline lookup yields CDR1 MRHNA and CDR2 SNTAGT. The CDR3 loop spans 16 amino acids. CDR3 bases: TGTGCCAGCAGTGACAGACACTACTCTGGGGCCAACGTCCTGACTTTC. It specifies CASSDRHYSGANVLTF.

This clonotype was seen at least ten times. V gene TRBV7-6 combines with J gene TRBJ1-2, with D unclear. CDR1 and CDR2 from the germline V gene are SGHVS and FNYEAQ. The CDR3 has 13 residues. V was cut by 2 bases and J by 5 bases, with 9 bases left in between. The chain's CDR3 is CASSLSGEYGYTF. CDR3 nucleotide sequence: TGTGCCAGCAGCTTAAGCGGGGAGTATGGCTACACCTTC.

This clonotype came up many times. The V gene is TRBV5-1, the J gene TRBJ2-5; TRBD1 or TRBD2 may be the D gene (6 bases each). Germline V gene sequence: CDR1 SGHRS, CDR2 YFSETQ. The CDR3 covers 14 residues. Trimming removed 0 bases at V and 4 bases at J, with 10 bases between. As DNA, the CDR3 is TGCGCCAGCAGCTTGGACGGGGGCCCAGAGACCCAGTACTTC. Residues: CASSLDGGPETQYF.

At least ten counts were recorded for this clonotype. The chain combines TRBV29-1 with TRBJ1-1; D is possibly TRBD1 (5 bases). Germline CDR1 SQVTM, CDR2 ANQGSEA. The CDR3 contains 12 residues. Deletions cut 6 bases from V and 1 base from J, with 9 bases between. DNA of the CDR3: TGCAGCGTGGGGCAGGGGAACACTGAAGCTTTCTTT. Protein sequence: CSVGQGNTEAFF.

Only one count was recorded for this clonotype. A much larger clone sits a single nucleotide away, making a read error possible. The gene calls are TRBV5-8 and TRBJ1-2; the match to TRBD1 covers 7 bases. The CDR3 loop spans 15 amino acids. Germline assignment: CDR1 SGHTS and CDR2 YDEGEE. Trimming cost V 4 bases and J 6 bases; bases outside gene matches: 12. CDR3: CASSHRGKRHHGYTF. CDR3 sequence (DNA): TGTGCCAGCAGCCACAGGGGTAAACGACACCATGGCTACACCTTC. The full variable domain, in which reference TRBV5-8 and TRBJ1-2 provide the parts outside the CDR3, is EAGVTQSPTHLIKTRGQQATLRCSPISGHTSVYWYQQALGLGLQFLLWYDEGEERNRGNFPPRFSGRQFPNYSSELNVNALELEDSALYLCASSHRGKRHHGYTFGSGTRLTVV.

The chain links TRBV24-1 to TRBJ2-3, with D perhaps TRBD1 (6 bases). Trimming took 0 bases from V and 2 from J, leaving 14 bases between them. Germline assignment: CDR1 KGHDR and CDR2 SFDVKD. The CDR3 extends over 17 amino acids. This chain's CDR3 is CATSDLTGTGSTDTQYF. The CDR3 region has the DNA TGTGCCACCAGTGATTTGACAGGGACCGGTTCCACAGATACGCAGTATTTT.

This clonotype showed up many times. CDR3 coding DNA: TGTGCCAGTAGTTCACCGACCCTCGGACAGGGCCGAAATGGCTACACCTTC. The encoded protein is CASSSPTLGQGRNGYTF. This chain connects TRBV19 to TRBJ1-2, with 8 bases matching TRBD1. Germline V lookup: CDR1 LNHDA, CDR2 SQIVND (reference sequence). The CDR3 is 17 residues long. V trimming: 5 bases; J trimming: 6 bases; junction bases outside the gene matches: 17.

In the case of this clonotype: One junction end does not reproduce the germline sequence, and a read error may be involved. This chain joins TRBV9 and TRBJ1-4; maybe TRBD1 (6 bases). The CDR3 has 14 amino acids. Germline CDR1 SGDLS, CDR2 YYNGEE. The CDR3 DNA reads as TGTGCCAGCAGCGTAGGCAGGGGTAATGAAAGACTGTTTTTT. It specifies CASSVGRGNERLFF.